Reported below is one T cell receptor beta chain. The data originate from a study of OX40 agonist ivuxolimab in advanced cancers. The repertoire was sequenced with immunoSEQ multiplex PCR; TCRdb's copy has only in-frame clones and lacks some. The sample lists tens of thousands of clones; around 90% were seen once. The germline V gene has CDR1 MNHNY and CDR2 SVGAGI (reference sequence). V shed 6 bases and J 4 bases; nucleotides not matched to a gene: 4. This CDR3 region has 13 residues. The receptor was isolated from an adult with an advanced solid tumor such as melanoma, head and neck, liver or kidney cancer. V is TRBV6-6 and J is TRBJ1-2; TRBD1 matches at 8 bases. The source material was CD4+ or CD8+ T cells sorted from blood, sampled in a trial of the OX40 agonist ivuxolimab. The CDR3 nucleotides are TGTGCCAGCAGATCCGGGACAGGCTATGGCTACACCTTC. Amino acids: CASRSGTGYGYTF.